The rows below give T cell receptor beta chains drawn from one sample of a study of blood T cell repertoires in COVID-19. Some clones are missing from TCRdb's copy, which holds only in-frame ones; the method was immunoSEQ multiplex PCR. The data show roughly 260,000 clones, around 86% seen once. The sample comprised peripheral blood. The receptors derive from a man between 35 and 55 years old who had recovered from COVID-19. The conserved cysteine and the conserved F or W are not part of the CDR3 here. D genes are given only for firm matches. Clone size is stated in some rows and not others, as once, few, many or a class when expanded.

clone_size	v_call	d_call	j_call	cdr3_aa
.	TRBV6-6	TRBD1	TRBJ1-2	ASSSDRAYGYT
.	TRBV5-4	.	TRBJ2-1	ASSHPGLQGEQF
.	TRBV2	.	TRBJ2-7	ASSGRRGVYEQY
.	TRBV12-3/TRBV12-4	.	TRBJ1-1	ASSFAPGTEAF
once	TRBV7-6	TRBD1	TRBJ2-7	ASSLRQGPYEQY
.	TRBV10-3	.	TRBJ2-7	AIRLSAYEQY
.	TRBV19	TRBD1	TRBJ2-7	ASSPGTGGYEQY
few	TRBV9	.	TRBJ1-2	ASSITAGGYT
once	TRBV6-2/TRBV6-3	TRBD2	TRBJ2-7	ASSYLLADRYEQY
.	TRBV27	.	TRBJ2-1	ASSAGLGGIPPHNEQF
.	TRBV9	.	TRBJ1-1	ASSVPTGNTEAF
.	TRBV3-1/TRBV3-2	.	TRBJ2-7	ASSPFRDGGTYEQY
.	TRBV7-9	TRBD1	TRBJ1-1	ASTIQGGTEAF
.	TRBV3-1/TRBV3-2	TRBD2	TRBJ2-7	ASSHLGGGSYEQY
.	TRBV6-2/TRBV6-3	TRBD1	TRBJ2-7	ASSSGQGGHYEQY
.	TRBV10-3	.	TRBJ2-7	AISEPGGGGAISYEQY
.	TRBV5-1	TRBD2	TRBJ2-7	ASTYSGGTDEQY
.	TRBV4-3	.	TRBJ2-1	ASSQELGEQF
few	TRBV5-1	.	TRBJ1-4	ASSLRPGVYEKLF
.	TRBV18	TRBD2	TRBJ2-3	ASSPRLSSGTHTDTQY
.	TRBV24-1	TRBD2	TRBJ2-2	ATSDPGTSGTGELF
.	TRBV9	TRBD1	TRBJ1-3	ASSEDRGGNTIY
.	TRBV4-1	.	TRBJ2-3	ASSQESGTDTQY
.	TRBV19	.	TRBJ1-1	ASSIVGGDTEAF
.	TRBV19	.	TRBJ1-5	ASSIGPYQPQH
.	TRBV7-6	.	TRBJ1-1	ASSLKEDMNTEAF
.	TRBV4-3	TRBD2	TRBJ2-7	ASRQDEYGGVSNEQY
.	TRBV7-2	TRBD2	TRBJ2-2	ASSLHGGGRTFGELF
.	TRBV6-6	TRBD1	TRBJ2-7	ASSRGQNEQY
.	TRBV7-9	TRBD2	TRBJ2-7	ASSLSGGHPYEQY
.	TRBV7-2	TRBD2	TRBJ2-5	ASSKTSGGAETQY
.	TRBV19	.	TRBJ2-1	ASKAETSYNEQF
.	TRBV6-5	TRBD2	TRBJ2-3	ASSNSGGGGDTQY
.	TRBV6-5	TRBD2	TRBJ2-1	ASNRGLAFNNEQF
.	TRBV3-1/TRBV3-2	TRBD1	TRBJ1-1	ASSQLTGTGGCGTEAF
once	TRBV5-4	.	TRBJ2-2	ASSLKAGNTGELF
once	TRBV6-2/TRBV6-3	.	TRBJ2-3	ASSRAGAPNVQY
.	TRBV7-9	.	TRBJ2-7	ASSSPSRDEQY
.	TRBV19	TRBD2	TRBJ2-2	ASKALLAGGTGELF
.	TRBV7-2	TRBD1	TRBJ2-6	ASSLFGQGAPGANVLT
.	TRBV27	.	TRBJ2-7	ASSFRTGGPDKQY
.	TRBV9	.	TRBJ1-6	ASSAGDSYNSPLH
.	TRBV5-1	TRBD2	TRBJ2-3	ASRRLAVADTQY
.	TRBV3-1/TRBV3-2	TRBD1	TRBJ1-2	ASSQDPTGIGDGYT
.	TRBV9	.	TRBJ1-6	ASSALQGYSPLH
.	TRBV5-1	TRBD1	TRBJ2-3	ASSLEGALTDTQY
few	TRBV19	.	TRBJ1-1	ASQSLGRIRGTEAF
once	TRBV9	TRBD1	TRBJ1-1	ASSYRDRVDTEAF
.	TRBV7-9	.	TRBJ2-1	ASSRAQGNSYNEQF
.	TRBV6-2/TRBV6-3	TRBD1	TRBJ2-2	ASSYPSGQGANTGELF
.	TRBV11-3	.	TRBJ2-2	ASSLDGSFTGELF
few	TRBV13	.	TRBJ2-1	ASTKNPVVLEQF
.	TRBV19	TRBD1	TRBJ1-1	ASSEDRGIGSF
.	TRBV18	TRBD1	TRBJ2-3	ASSPGQAATDTQY